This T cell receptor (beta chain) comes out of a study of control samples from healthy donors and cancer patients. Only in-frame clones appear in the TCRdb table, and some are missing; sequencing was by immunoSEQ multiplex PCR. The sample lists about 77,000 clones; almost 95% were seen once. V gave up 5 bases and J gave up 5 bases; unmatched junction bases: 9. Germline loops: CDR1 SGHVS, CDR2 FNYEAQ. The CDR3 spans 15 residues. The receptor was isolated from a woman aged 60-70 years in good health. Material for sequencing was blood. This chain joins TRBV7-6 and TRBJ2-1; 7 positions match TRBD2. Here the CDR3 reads CASSEWGLPNNEQFF. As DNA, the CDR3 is TGTGCCAGCAGCGAGTGGGGACTACCTAACAATGAGCAGTTCTTC.